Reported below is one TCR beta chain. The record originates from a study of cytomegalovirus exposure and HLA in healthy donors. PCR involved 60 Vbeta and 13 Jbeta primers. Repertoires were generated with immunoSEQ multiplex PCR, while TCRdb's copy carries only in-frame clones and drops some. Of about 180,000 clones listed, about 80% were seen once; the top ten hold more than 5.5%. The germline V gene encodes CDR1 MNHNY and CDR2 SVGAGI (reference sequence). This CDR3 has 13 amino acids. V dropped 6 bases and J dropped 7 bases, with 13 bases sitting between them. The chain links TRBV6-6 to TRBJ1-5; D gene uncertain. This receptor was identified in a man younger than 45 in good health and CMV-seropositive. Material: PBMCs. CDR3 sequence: CASRLLVSQPQHF. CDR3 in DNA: TGTGCCAGCAGGCTTCTAGTATCCCAGCCCCAGCATTTT.